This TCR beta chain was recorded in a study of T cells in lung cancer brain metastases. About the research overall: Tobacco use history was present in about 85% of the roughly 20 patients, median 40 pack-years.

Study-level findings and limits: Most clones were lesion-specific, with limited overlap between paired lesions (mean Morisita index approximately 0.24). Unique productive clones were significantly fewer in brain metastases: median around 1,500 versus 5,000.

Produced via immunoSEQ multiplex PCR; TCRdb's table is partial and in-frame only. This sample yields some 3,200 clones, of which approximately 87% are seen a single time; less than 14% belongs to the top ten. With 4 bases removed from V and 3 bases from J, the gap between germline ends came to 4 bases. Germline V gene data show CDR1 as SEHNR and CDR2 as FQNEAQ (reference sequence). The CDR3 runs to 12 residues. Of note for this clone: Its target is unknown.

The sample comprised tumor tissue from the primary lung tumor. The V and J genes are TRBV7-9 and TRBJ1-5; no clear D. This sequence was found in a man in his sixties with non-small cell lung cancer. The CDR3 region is CASSSDNQPQHF. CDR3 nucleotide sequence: TGTGCCAGCAGCTCGGACAATCAGCCCCAGCATTTT.